Following are 25 T cell receptor beta chains from one sample sequenced in a study of shared clonotypes between healthy human individuals (dated by TCRdb to 2020 to 2022). Library preparation employed the immunoSEQ multiplex PCR assay. The clones in this table, taken by TCRdb from immuneACCESS, are in-frame only. Not every clone is retained; where verified, under half of the shortfall comes from an unresolved V gene, and the cause of the rest is unknown. For this sample there are about 1,500,000 clones; roughly 97% appear just once. The ten largest clonotypes hold roughly 1.2% of the sample. Source material: naive CD4+ T cells sorted from blood. In light of the paper, this sample's cell subset or site label describes: CD45RA+ positively selected. The receptors here all came from a man between 25 and 39 years old in good health.

The rearrangement uses TRBV28 and TRBJ1-1, with D unclear. V was shortened by 3 bases and J by 3 bases, with 20 bases between the two germline ends. The CDR3 has 17 amino acids. Germline V gives CDR1 MDHEN, CDR2 SYDVKM. CDR3 sequence (DNA): TGTGCCAGCAGTTTTGAATACGGGAAGAAGCGGGACACTGAAGCTTTCTTT. Translated: CASSFEYGKKRDTEAFF.

V gene TRBV11-3 combines with J gene TRBJ2-2; D tentatively reads TRBD1 or TRBD2 (5 bases each). Germline-derived CDR1 and CDR2 are SGHNT and YENEEA. The V end lost 2 bases, the J end lost 5 bases, and 9 bases lay between the germline ends. The length of the CDR3 is 14 residues. As DNA, the CDR3 is TGTGCCAGCAGCTTATCTGGGGGAACCGGGGAGCTGTTTTTT. It encodes CASSLSGGTGELFF. The full variable domain, its missing parts supplied by reference TRBV11-3 and TRBJ2-2, is EAGVVQSPRYKIIEKKQPVAFWCNPISGHNTLYWYLQNLGQGPELLIRYENEEAVDDSQLPKDRFSAERLKGVDSTLKIQPAELGDSAVYLCASSLSGGTGELFFGEGSRLTVL.

The chain carries TRBV11-3 and TRBJ2-1; D gene uncertain. The CDR3 is 12 residues long. V dropped 2 bases and J dropped 5 bases, with 4 bases sitting between them. Germline CDR1 reads SGHNT; CDR2 reads YENEEA. The DNA of the CDR3 is TGTGCCAGCAGCTTACGGGACAATGAGCAGTTCTTC. It translates to CASSLRDNEQFF.

The gene calls are TRBV5-1 and TRBJ2-1; unclear D gene. CDR1 and CDR2 from the germline V gene are SGHRS and YFSETQ. The V end lost 0 bases, the J end lost 7 bases, and 2 bases lay between the germline ends. The CDR3 is made up of 11 amino acids. In DNA form, the CDR3 reads TGCGCCAGCAGCTTGGGGAATGAGCAGTTCTTC. Translated, it gives CASSLGNEQFF.

The chain has TRBV7-2 and TRBJ2-5, with 7 bases that match TRBD2. Losses at the gene ends were 1 base for V and 6 bases for J; bases not matched to a gene: 8. The CDR3 sequence is 15 residues long. Germline assignment: CDR1 SGHTA and CDR2 FQGNSA. Written as DNA, the CDR3 is TGTGCCAGCAGCTTAGTGGGGGGAGGGGATAAGACCCAGTACTTC. Its translation: CASSLVGGGDKTQYF. The full variable domain, rest sourced from reference TRBV7-2 and TRBJ2-5, is GAGVSQSPSNKVTEKGKDVELRCDPISGHTALYWYRQSLGQGLEFLIYFQGNSAPDKSGLPSDRFSAERTGGSVSTLTIQRTQQEDSAVYLCASSLVGGGDKTQYFGPGTRLLVL.

CDR3 DNA sequence: TGTGCCAGCAGTGTAGAACAGTACTCCTACGAGCAGTACTTC. This gives the protein CASSVEQYSYEQYF. The genes are TRBV6-1 and TRBJ2-7; D is ambiguous. Germline loops: CDR1 MNHNS, CDR2 SASEGT. V lost 4 bases to trimming and J lost 0 bases, with 10 bases between them. The CDR3 is made up of 14 amino acids.

In this sample, this clone turned up a few times. V and J are TRBV5-1 and TRBJ2-7; the D call may be TRBD1 or TRBD2 (6 bases each). The germline CDR1 and CDR2 sequences are SGHRS and YFSETQ. Trimming cost V 9 bases and J 5 bases, with 21 bases left between them. The CDR3 is made up of 14 amino acids. CDR3 sequence: CATGRDMGRNEQYF. The CDR3 coding sequence is TGCGCCACCGGACGGGACATGGGGAGGAACGAGCAGTACTTC.

This rearrangement joins TRBV5-1 to TRBJ1-1, with no clear D. The CDR3 consists of 15 residues. V was cut by 4 bases and J by 5 bases, with 18 bases left in between. Germline V CDR1 and CDR2: SGHRS, YFSETQ. CDR3 DNA sequence: TGCGCCAGCAGCCCTGAGGTCTCGGGCAGGACTGAAGCTTTCTTT. It yields the protein CASSPEVSGRTEAFF.

The V call is TRBV5-6, the J call TRBJ1-5; perhaps TRBD1 as D (5 bases). The CDR3 is made up of 15 amino acids. Trimming cost V 4 bases and J 6 bases, with 17 bases left between them. Germline values: CDR1 SGHDT, CDR2 YYEEEE. As DNA, the CDR3 is TGTGCCAGCAGCCCGGGACCCGGGATTGGTCAGCCCCAGCATTTT. Its protein is CASSPGPGIGQPQHF.

The rearrangement joins TRBV9 to TRBJ1-1; 9 bases line up with TRBD1. The CDR3 has 16 amino acids. The ends lost 5 bases at V and 0 bases at J; junction bases unmatched: 8. The germline CDR1 and CDR2 sequences are SGDLS and YYNGEE. The CDR3 is CASSAHGTGLNTEAFF. In nucleotides, the CDR3 is TGTGCCAGCAGTGCGCATGGGACAGGGTTGAACACTGAAGCTTTCTTT.

Notes on this clone: In the same sample, other DNA sequences code for this CDR3. This chain connects TRBV28 to TRBJ1-2, with no clear D. V was shortened by 8 bases and J by 3 bases, with 4 bases between the two germline ends. Germline-derived CDR1 and CDR2 are MDHEN and SYDVKM. The length of the CDR3 is 10 residues. This chain's CDR3 is CASSYYGYTF. The CDR3 bases are TGTGCCAGCTCCTACTATGGCTACACCTTC.

The chain is built from TRBV19 and TRBJ1-5; 10 positions agree with TRBD1. Per germline, CDR1 LNHDA and CDR2 SQIVND (reference sequence). The CDR3 contains 17 residues. J lost 0 bases, V lost 7 bases, and 9 bases had no gene match. DNA of the CDR3: TGTGCCAGTATTTCCGGGACAGGGGTTAATAGCAATCAGCCCCAGCATTTT. Protein: CASISGTGVNSNQPQHF.

The count of this clone is one. The rearrangement links TRBV27 to TRBJ2-7; TRBD1 aligns across 10 bases. J lost 0 bases, V lost 2 bases, and 10 bases had no gene match. CDR1 is MNHEY and CDR2 is SMNVEV in the germline V gene (reference sequence). There are 18 residues in the CDR3. CDR3 sequence reads: CASSLGPSDRGFSYEQYF. The DNA for the CDR3 is TGTGCCAGCAGTTTAGGGCCCTCGGACAGGGGGTTCTCCTACGAGCAGTACTTC.

The rearrangement joins TRBV7-8 to TRBJ2-7, with D possibly TRBD1 on 6 matching bases. Trimming shortened V by 7 bases and J by 3 bases, and 22 bases separated the two germline ends. CDR3 length equals 16 residues. Looked up from germline, CDR1 is SGHVS and CDR2 is FQNEAQ. The CDR3 sequence is CASNQGKGILYYEQYF. CDR3 DNA: TGTGCCAGCAACCAGGGGAAGGGGATTCTTTACTACGAGCAGTACTTC. The variable domain in full, completed from reference TRBV7-8 and TRBJ2-7, reads GAGVSQSPRYKVAKRGQDVALRCDPISGHVSLFWYQQALGQGPEFLTYFQNEAQLDKSGLPSDRFFAERPEGSVSTLKIQRTQQEDSAVYLCASNQGKGILYYEQYFGPGTRLTVT.

With respect to this clone: The same CDR3 arises from other DNA sequences in this sample as well. V usage is TRBV15 and J usage is TRBJ2-3, with D unresolved. The V gene's germline CDR1 is LNHNV and CDR2 YYDKDF (reference sequence). V shed 1 base and J shed 6 bases, with 5 bases lying between them. The CDR3 sequence is 12 residues long. The CDR3 region is CATSRVGDTQYF. Written as DNA, the CDR3 is TGTGCCACCAGCAGAGTTGGGGATACGCAGTATTTT.

The chain links TRBV6-1 to TRBJ1-1; 8 nucleotides match TRBD1. The CDR3 totals 13 residues. CDR1 is MNHNS and CDR2 is SASEGT in the germline V gene. V lost 6 bases to trimming and J lost 6 bases; unmatched junction nucleotides: 6. CDR3 protein: CASRVGTGAEAFF. DNA of the CDR3: TGTGCCAGCAGGGTGGGGACAGGAGCTGAAGCTTTCTTT.

The rearrangement links TRBV15 to TRBJ1-4; D is perhaps TRBD1 (5 bases). The germline V and J ends were trimmed by 6 bases and 5 bases, with 13 bases remaining between them. This CDR3 spans 14 amino acids. CDR1 is LNHNV and CDR2 is YYDKDF in the germline V gene (reference sequence). The CDR3 nucleotides read TGTGCCACCAGAACAGGTCAGAGGAATGAAAAACTGTTTTTT. It translates to CATRTGQRNEKLFF.

About this clone: Distinct nucleotide sequences in the sample also encode this CDR3. The chain is built from TRBV7-2 and TRBJ2-2; D is unresolved. This CDR3 region has 13 residues. CDR1 SGHTA and CDR2 FQGNSA come from the germline V gene. V was cut by 5 bases and J by 2 bases, with 6 bases left in between. The CDR3 here is CASSRINTGELFF. In DNA, the CDR3 is TGTGCCAGCAGCAGGATAAACACCGGGGAGCTGTTTTTT.

As concerns this clone: Other DNA sequences in this sample translate to the same CDR3. V is TRBV5-4 and J is TRBJ2-3, with TRBD2 identical over 13 bases. The ends lost 3 bases at V and 4 bases at J; junction bases unmatched: 2. The V gene's germline CDR1 is SGHNT and CDR2 YYREEE (reference sequence). The length of the CDR3 is 15 residues. The CDR3 DNA reads TGTGCCAGCAGCTCCGGACTAGCGGGAGCAGATACGCAGTATTTT. It yields the protein CASSSGLAGADTQYF.

The chain carries TRBV6-1 and TRBJ1-1; D gene unclear. The CDR3 extends over 13 amino acids. Germline assignment: CDR1 MNHNS and CDR2 SASEGT. V was shortened by 6 bases and J by 1 base, with 9 bases between the two germline ends. The DNA for the CDR3 is TGTGCCAGCAGCCGCGTACAGAACACTGAAGCTTTCTTT. Its protein is CASSRVQNTEAFF.

Written as DNA, the CDR3 is TGTGCCAGCAGTTATACCCGGGACAGGGGTGGAAACACCATATATTTT. This gives the protein CASSYTRDRGGNTIYF. V is TRBV6-6 and J is TRBJ1-3; 10 positions match TRBD1. The CDR3 length is 16 residues. Trimming cost V 3 bases and J 3 bases; bases outside gene matches: 5. Germline CDR1 is MNHNY and CDR2 is SVGAGI (reference sequence).

The rearrangement joins TRBV10-1 to TRBJ2-7; tentatively, D is TRBD1 (5 bases). The V end was cut by 5 bases, the J end by 3 bases, with 14 bases between. Germline V CDR1 and CDR2: WNHNN, SYGVQD (reference sequence). The CDR3 has 14 residues. CDR3 nucleotide sequence: TGCGCCAGCAGTCGAAGGCCAGGGATCTACGAGCAGTACTTC. It encodes CASSRRPGIYEQYF.

This chain uses TRBV6-1 with TRBJ2-7, with D perhaps given as TRBD1 or TRBD2 (6 bases each). V was trimmed by 3 bases and J by 3 bases, leaving 15 bases between them. The length of the CDR3 is 15 residues. Germline CDR1 MNHNS, CDR2 SASEGT. CDR3 coding DNA: TGTGCCAGCAGTGACCGGGGGCTTGATTACTACGAGCAGTACTTC. This gives the protein CASSDRGLDYYEQYF.

The chain carries TRBV7-8 and TRBJ2-1; D uncertain. Germline V CDR1 and CDR2: SGHVS, FQNEAQ. The CDR3 spans 15 residues. Trimming took off 0 bases at V and 7 bases at J, with 13 bases between the two ends. In DNA form, the CDR3 reads TGTGCCAGCAGCTTAGCGGAAGGAGATAAGAATGAGCAGTTCTTC. Translation: CASSLAEGDKNEQFF. The whole variable domain, remainder taken from reference TRBV7-8 and TRBJ2-1, is GAGVSQSPRYKVAKRGQDVALRCDPISGHVSLFWYQQALGQGPEFLTYFQNEAQLDKSGLPSDRFFAERPEGSVSTLKIQRTQQEDSAVYLCASSLAEGDKNEQFFGPGTRLTVL.

V and J are TRBV21-1 and TRBJ1-2. TRBV21-1 is shown as a pseudogene. The CDR3 totals 11 residues. The CDR3 spells CASNPGDGYTF. The CDR3 coding sequence is TGTGCCAGCAACCCGGGGGATGGCTACACCTTC.